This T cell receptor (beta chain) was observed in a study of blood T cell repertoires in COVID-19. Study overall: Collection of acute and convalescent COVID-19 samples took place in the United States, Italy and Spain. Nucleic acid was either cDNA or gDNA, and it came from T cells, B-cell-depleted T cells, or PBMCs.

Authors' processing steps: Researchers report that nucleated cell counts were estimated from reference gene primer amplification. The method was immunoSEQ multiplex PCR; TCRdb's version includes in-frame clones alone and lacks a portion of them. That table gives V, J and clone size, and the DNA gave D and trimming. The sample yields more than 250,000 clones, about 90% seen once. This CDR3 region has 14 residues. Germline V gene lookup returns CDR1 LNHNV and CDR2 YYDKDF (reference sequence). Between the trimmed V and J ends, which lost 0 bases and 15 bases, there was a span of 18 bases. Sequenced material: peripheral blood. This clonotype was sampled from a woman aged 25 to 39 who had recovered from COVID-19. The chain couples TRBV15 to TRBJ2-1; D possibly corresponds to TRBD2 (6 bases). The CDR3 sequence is CATSRDRGNGLRFF. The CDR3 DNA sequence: TGTGCCACCAGCAGAGATCGAGGGAATGGACTAAGGTTCTTC.